This T cell receptor (beta chain) stems from a study of blood T cell repertoires in COVID-19. The overall study: COVID-19 samples, acute and convalescent, were from the United States, Italy and Spain. PBMCs, B-cell-depleted T cells, or T cells provided the cDNA or gDNA that made up the material.

V lost 4 bases and J 6 bases, leaving 17 bases between the germline ends. The CDR3 runs to 14 residues. Germline CDR1 SGHRS, CDR2 YFSETQ. Original analysis: Amplifying reference gene primers gave estimates of nucleated cell counts. Measured with immunoSEQ multiplex PCR; TCRdb has only the in-frame clones, and not every one. V and J calls plus clone size are reproduced from that table; the DNA served to infer D and trimming. This sample has around 76,000 clones, with roughly 85% found just once. Material: peripheral blood. This TCR came from a man older than 75 with acute or convalescent COVID-19. The V and J genes are TRBV5-1 and TRBJ2-7, with a weak D call TRBD1 (6 bases). The CDR3 bases are TGCGCCAGCAGCCCAGAGGGGGAATCGGTCGAGCAGTACTTC. This gives the protein CASSPEGESVEQYF.